In its sample, the clone carrying this T cell receptor beta chain was seen once. These data originate in a study of shared clonotypes between healthy human individuals. The CDR3 runs 15 residues. From germline, CDR1 is KGHSH and CDR2 LQKENI. Trimming shortened V by 3 bases and J by 1 base, and 11 bases separated the two germline ends. The split of CD4+ cells yielded CD45RA+ naive and CD45RA-negative memory subsets. Produced via immunoSEQ multiplex PCR; TCRdb's table is partial and in-frame only. The sample holds under 850,000 clones, over 55% seen once. Sequenced: memory CD4+ T cells sorted from blood. Subset described: CD45RA-negative fraction. V gene TRBV18 combines with J gene TRBJ2-3; weak D call: TRBD1 (7 bases). This TCR derives from a woman aged 25 to 45 in good health. The CDR3, as DNA: TGTGCCAGCTCACCCCAGGGGGGAGGCACAGATACGCAGTATTTT. Its translation: CASSPQGGGTDTQYF.